Detailed here is one T cell receptor beta chain. The entry originates in a study of blood T cell repertoires in COVID-19. Study background: T cells, B-cell-depleted T cells, or PBMCs supplied cDNA or gDNA.

The ends lost 0 bases at V and 4 bases at J; junction bases unmatched: 3. The CDR3 has 14 residues. Germline assignment: CDR1 SGDLS and CDR2 YYNGEE. Profiling relied on immunoSEQ multiplex PCR, and the TCRdb table lists in-frame clones only, not all of them. The repertoire includes about 300,000 clones, about 87% of them detected once, and just under 7% sits in the top ten. The TCR was taken from a woman aged 25-40 years who had recovered from COVID-19. Sequencing was carried out using peripheral blood. The V call is TRBV9, the J call TRBJ2-7; 8 positions agree with TRBD2. CDR3 in DNA: TGTGCCAGCAGCGTAGCGGGAGGGAAATACGAGCAGTACTTC. Translating gives CASSVAGGKYEQYF.